This T cell receptor (beta chain) was observed in a study of cytotoxic CD8 clonotypes in ibrutinib-treated CLL. This CDR3 comprises 16 residues. Germline CDR1 is ENHRY and CDR2 is SYGVKD. V was clipped by 10 bases and J by 1 base; unmatched bases: 12. Repertoires were generated with immunoSEQ multiplex PCR, while TCRdb's copy carries only in-frame clones and drops some. Of approximately 280,000 clones in the sample, around 76% were seen once. The TCR originated in a human donor with chronic lymphocytic leukemia. The chain recombines TRBV10-3 with TRBJ2-7; 11 bases are shared with TRBD2. Source: PBMCs, taken at disease progression, from a patient treated with ibrutinib. In DNA form, the CDR3 reads TGTGCCACTTGGGGGGGAGGGACTAGCGGTTCCTACGAGCAGTACTTC. This sequence encodes CATWGGGTSGSYEQYF.